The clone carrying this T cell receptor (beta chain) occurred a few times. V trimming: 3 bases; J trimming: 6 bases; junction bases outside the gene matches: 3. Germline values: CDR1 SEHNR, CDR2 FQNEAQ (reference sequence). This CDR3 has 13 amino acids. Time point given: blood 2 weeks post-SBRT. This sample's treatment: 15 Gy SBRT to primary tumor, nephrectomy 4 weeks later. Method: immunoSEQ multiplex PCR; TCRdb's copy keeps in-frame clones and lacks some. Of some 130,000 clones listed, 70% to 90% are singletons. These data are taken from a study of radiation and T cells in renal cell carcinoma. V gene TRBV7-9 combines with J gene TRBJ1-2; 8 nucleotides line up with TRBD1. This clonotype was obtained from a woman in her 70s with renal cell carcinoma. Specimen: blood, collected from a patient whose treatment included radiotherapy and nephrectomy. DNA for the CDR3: TGTGCCAGCAGCTTGGTCAGGGGGCATGGCTACACCTTC. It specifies CASSLVRGHGYTF.